The clone carrying this T cell receptor beta chain was recorded once. 13 Jbeta primers and 60 Vbeta primers were used for the PCR. Libraries were prepared by immunoSEQ multiplex PCR; TCRdb keeps only in-frame clonotypes and omits some of them. The sample lists roughly 89,000 clones, about 76% occurring once. CDR3 size: 14 residues. V lost 3 bases to trimming and J lost 4 bases, with 9 bases between them. The germline CDR1 and CDR2 sequences are LNHDA and SQIVND (reference sequence). This entry belongs to a study of cytomegalovirus exposure and HLA in healthy donors. This TCR was recovered from a man aged 30 to 45 in good health and CMV-seropositive. The material sequenced was PBMCs. The rearrangement links TRBV19 to TRBJ1-4, with D perhaps matching TRBD1 (5 bases). The CDR3 loop is CASSIWQGNEKLFF. Written as DNA, the CDR3 is TGTGCCAGTAGTATTTGGCAGGGTAATGAAAAACTGTTTTTT.